These 30 T cell receptor beta chains originate from one sample sequenced in a study of shared clonotypes between healthy human individuals. The table came from immunoSEQ multiplex PCR; TCRdb's copy has only in-frame clones and leaves some out. The sample carries about 2.1 million clones, 93% recorded once. Naive CD8 isolation took CD45RO-negative cells positively selected for CCR7 and excluded terminally differentiated effector memory CD45RA+ cells. Material for sequencing was naive CD8+ T cells from PBMCs. These receptors were obtained from a man aged 18 to 29 in good health. Some clones in this sample may be carry-over from other donors' samples.

J is TRBJ1-3 and V is TRBV4-1, with D unclear. Trimming removed 1 base at V and 0 bases at J, with 7 bases between. CDR3 length equals 15 residues. CDR1 is MGHRA and CDR2 is YSYEKL in the germline V gene. The CDR3 is CASSQGHISGNTIYF. The CDR3 DNA reads TGCGCCAGCAGCCAAGGCCATATCTCTGGAAACACCATATATTTT.

This chain joins TRBV28 and TRBJ2-3; D might be TRBD2 (6 bases). The CDR3 runs 17 residues. V gave up 5 bases and J gave up 1 base, with 19 bases separating them. The germline CDR1 and CDR2 sequences are MDHEN and SYDVKM. The chain's CDR3 is CASSPYTGRLGTDTQYF. The CDR3 coding sequence is TGTGCCAGCAGTCCCTATACCGGGAGATTGGGCACAGATACGCAGTATTTT.

The rearrangement uses TRBV9 and TRBJ1-2; the match to TRBD1 covers 7 bases. CDR1 and CDR2 (germline): SGDLS, YYNGEE. The V segment lost 4 bases and the J segment 4 bases; nucleotides outside the gene matches: 7. The CDR3 covers 14 residues. CDR3 residues: CASSPSGTAYGYTF. CDR3 DNA: TGTGCCAGCAGCCCCTCCGGGACAGCCTATGGCTACACCTTC.

This clone was picked up one time. This chain links TRBV4-1 with TRBJ2-1, with a possible D match to TRBD1 (5 bases). CDR3 size: 18 residues. Germline V lookup: CDR1 MGHRA, CDR2 YSYEKL. V lost 0 bases and J lost 0, with 15 bases in between. DNA for the CDR3: TGCGCCAGCAGCCAAGATCTTCAGACAGATAGCTCCTACAATGAGCAGTTCTTC. This codes for CASSQDLQTDSSYNEQFF.

V usage is TRBV11-2 and J usage is TRBJ1-4; possibly TRBD1 for D (6 bases). Trimming left V 0 bases short and J 7 bases short, with 15 bases between. Germline V lookup: CDR1 SGHAT, CDR2 FQNNGV. The CDR3 totals 16 residues. This chain's CDR3 is CASSLDYRVLSEKLFF. The CDR3 DNA reads TGTGCCAGCAGCTTAGATTACAGGGTTTTGAGTGAAAAACTGTTTTTT. Full variable domain (missing parts from reference TRBV11-2 and TRBJ1-4): EAGVAQSPRYKIIEKRQSVAFWCNPISGHATLYWYQQILGQGPKLLIQFQNNGVVDDSQLPKDRFSAERLKGVDSTLKIQPAKLEDSAVYLCASSLDYRVLSEKLFFGSGTQLSVL.

This clone has more than one count but fewer than ten. The V call is TRBV12-5, the J call TRBJ1-1, with no clear D. There are 12 residues in the CDR3. Germline assignment: CDR1 LGHNT and CDR2 FRNRAP. The V gene lost 3 bases and the J gene lost 8 bases, with 10 bases spanning the gap. The CDR3, as DNA: TGTGCTAGTGGTTTCGGGAGGGAGGAAGCTTTCTTT. Residues: CASGFGREEAFF.

The rearrangement joins TRBV5-6 to TRBJ1-6; a possible D gene is TRBD1 (5 bases). V lost 4 bases and J 0 bases, leaving 8 bases between the germline ends. Germline values: CDR1 SGHDT, CDR2 YYEEEE. The CDR3 covers 15 residues. The CDR3 region has the DNA TGTGCCAGCAGCCGACAGAGCTCCTATAATTCACCCCTCCACTTT. Protein sequence: CASSRQSSYNSPLHF.

V usage is TRBV5-6 and J usage is TRBJ2-2; tentative D call: TRBD2 (6 bases). Between the trimmed V and J ends, which lost 3 bases and 3 bases, there was a span of 9 bases. The CDR3 contains 14 residues. In germline, CDR1 is SGHDT, CDR2 YYEEEE. The CDR3 region is CASSYRDYTGELFF. CDR3 nucleotides: TGTGCCAGCAGCTATCGGGACTACACCGGGGAGCTGTTTTTT.

V is TRBV27 and J is TRBJ2-3, with a weak D call TRBD1 (5 bases). CDR1 and CDR2 from the germline V gene are MNHEY and SMNVEV (reference sequence). Trimming stripped 5 bases from V and 10 bases from J, with 16 bases between. The CDR3 has 13 residues. The CDR3 nucleotides read TGTGCCAGCAGTCCCGCCCCAGGGAACGCGCAGTATTTT. Encoded protein: CASSPAPGNAQYF.

The gene calls are TRBV7-6 and TRBJ1-3; TRBD1 aligns across 8 bases. J was trimmed by 5 bases and V by 5 bases; bases with no gene match: 8. The germline V gene has CDR1 SGHVS and CDR2 FNYEAQ. The CDR3 has 15 residues. The CDR3 spells CASSLTGTGRNTIYF. DNA of the CDR3: TGTGCCAGCAGCCTGACAGGGACAGGTCGAAACACCATATATTTT. Combining the CDR3 with reference TRBV7-6 and TRBJ1-3 gives the whole variable domain GAGVSQSPRYKVTKRGQDVALRCDPISGHVSLYWYRQALGQGPEFLTYFNYEAQQDKSGLPNDRFSAERPEGSISTLTIQRTEQRDSAMYRCASSLTGTGRNTIYFGEGSWLTVV.

The chain recombines TRBV28 with TRBJ2-1; 8 nucleotides match TRBD2. This CDR3 is built from 15 residues. The V gene end was trimmed by 2 bases and the J gene end by 6 bases; junction bases not matched to a gene: 6. The germline CDR1 and CDR2 sequences are MDHEN and SYDVKM. This CDR3 reads CASSLAGGYGNEQFF. CDR3 bases: TGTGCCAGCAGTTTAGCGGGAGGCTACGGCAATGAGCAGTTCTTC.

The chain carries TRBV15 and TRBJ1-2; possibly TRBD1 for D (5 bases). The CDR3 sequence is 17 residues long. Trimming pared 0 bases from V and 3 bases from J, leaving 17 bases between. CDR1 and CDR2 (germline): LNHNV, YYDKDF (reference sequence). CDR3 sequence: CATSRDPTAEYHYGYTF. The DNA for the CDR3 is TGTGCCACCAGCAGAGATCCGACAGCCGAATACCACTATGGCTACACCTTC.

The chain employs TRBV7-6 and TRBJ2-7; 13 bases agree with TRBD2. V shed 5 bases, J shed 7 bases, and the junction held 5 bases outside the gene matches. CDR3 size: 14 residues. Germline values: CDR1 SGHVS, CDR2 FNYEAQ. CDR3 amino acids: CASSPGLAGREQYF. As DNA, the CDR3 is TGTGCCAGCAGCCCGGGACTAGCGGGAAGGGAGCAGTACTTC.

Regarding this clone: The sample contains more than one DNA sequence encoding this CDR3. This chain's CDR3 is CASSQDRAGGYEQYF. Written as DNA, the CDR3 is TGTGCCAGCAGCCAAGACCGCGCGGGAGGCTACGAGCAGTACTTC. The genes are TRBV4-2 and TRBJ2-7; 8 bases are shared with TRBD2. The CDR3 extends over 15 amino acids. Germline CDR1 is LGHNA and CDR2 is YNFKEQ. Unmatched junction bases numbered 4, after V lost 0 bases and J lost 3 bases.

This clone was recorded once. The rearrangement links TRBV5-1 to TRBJ2-1; D is ambiguous. CDR1 SGHRS and CDR2 YFSETQ come from the germline V gene. Trimming pared 4 bases from V and 9 bases from J, leaving 14 bases between. This CDR3 is 13 amino acids long. The CDR3 coding sequence is TGCGCCAGCAGCCCCGAAATCGGCGGTGAGCAGTTCTTC. Amino acid sequence: CASSPEIGGEQFF.

The V and J genes are TRBV5-4 and TRBJ2-7; a weak D match, TRBD2 (7 bases). V dropped 6 bases and J dropped 5 bases, with 21 bases sitting between them. The CDR3 is made up of 15 amino acids. CDR1 and CDR2 from the germline V gene are SGHNT and YYREEE (reference sequence). Written as DNA, the CDR3 is TGTGCCAGCACCTCGGGGGGCCTCAGGCCTCACGAGCAGTACTTC. Translation: CASTSGGLRPHEQYF.

This clone was seen only once. The chain has TRBV28 and TRBJ1-1; D uncertain. Trimming took off 4 bases at V and 4 bases at J, with 16 bases between the two ends. The CDR3 has 15 residues. The V gene's germline CDR1 is MDHEN and CDR2 SYDVKM. CDR3 nucleotide sequence: TGTGCCAGCAGTTCCTCGAGGGAAGAAGTCACTGAAGCTTTCTTT. Protein sequence: CASSSSREEVTEAFF.

This rearrangement joins TRBV19 to TRBJ1-5; D is ambiguous. Per the germline V gene, CDR1 is LNHDA and CDR2 is SQIVND (reference sequence). This CDR3 comprises 15 residues. Trimming pared 7 bases from V and 7 bases from J, leaving 20 bases between. Here the CDR3 reads CASKPDYTAGQPQHF. CDR3 nucleotide sequence: TGTGCCAGTAAGCCCGATTATACGGCCGGGCAGCCCCAGCATTTT.

V usage is TRBV19 and J usage is TRBJ2-7, with D uncertain. V gave up 5 bases and J gave up 2 bases, with 13 bases separating them. The CDR3 is made up of 14 amino acids. Germline V CDR1 and CDR2: LNHDA, SQIVND (reference sequence). The DNA for the CDR3 is TGTGCCAGTAGTGAGCCATCACAACCCTACGAGCAGTACTTC. Its translation is CASSEPSQPYEQYF.

The rearrangement uses TRBV27 and TRBJ2-6; possible D gene TRBD1, 6 bases. This CDR3 is 18 amino acids long. V lost 0 bases, J lost 1 base, and 13 bases lay in between. Germline-derived CDR1 and CDR2 are MNHEY and SMNVEV (reference sequence). The CDR3 loop is CASSLSAGEYSGANVLTF. Written as DNA, the CDR3 is TGTGCCAGCAGTTTATCGGCAGGGGAGTATTCTGGGGCCAACGTCCTGACTTTC.

V and J are TRBV4-1 and TRBJ2-1, with D unresolved. Germline V gene data show CDR1 as MGHRA and CDR2 as YSYEKL. V lost 0 bases to trimming and J lost 1 base, with 13 bases between them. The CDR3 covers 17 residues. The CDR3 DNA reads TGCGCCAGCAGCCAAGAGGGAAGGCGGCTTTCCTACAATGAGCAGTTCTTC. This encodes CASSQEGRRLSYNEQFF.

The chain recombines TRBV6-5 with TRBJ2-1; maybe TRBD2 (5 bases). This CDR3 region has 14 residues. V lost 5 bases, J lost 7 bases, and 15 bases lay in between. Per germline, CDR1 MNHEY and CDR2 SVGAGI. The CDR3 is CASSMGLVANEQFF. The CDR3 nucleotides are TGTGCCAGCAGTATGGGCTTAGTAGCGAATGAGCAGTTCTTC.

The genes are TRBV11-2 and TRBJ2-3; 7 bases are shared with TRBD2. Per the germline V gene, CDR1 is SGHAT and CDR2 is FQNNGV. The junction had 5 bases not matched to a gene; V was cut back by 3 bases and J by 2 bases. The CDR3 runs to 15 residues. The CDR3 here is CASSLEAGITDTQYF. The CDR3 DNA follows: TGTGCCAGCAGCTTGGAAGCGGGAATCACAGATACGCAGTATTTT.

The chain has TRBV5-8 and TRBJ1-5; D perhaps matches TRBD1 (6 bases). The CDR3 has 15 residues. V lost 0 bases and J 6 bases, leaving 13 bases between the germline ends. CDR1 is SGHTS and CDR2 is YDEGEE in the germline V gene. The CDR3 region has the DNA TGTGCCAGCAGCTTGGGGCGGGGGCGCGGTCAGCCCCAGCATTTT. It codes for CASSLGRGRGQPQHF.

The DNA for the CDR3 is TGTGCCAGCAAAACCTCTAGCGGGTCCATCTACGAGCAGTACTTC. Residues: CASKTSSGSIYEQYF. The rearrangement uses TRBV2 and TRBJ2-7; 8 bases match TRBD2. V lost 7 bases and J lost 3; bases outside the gene matches: 11. CDR3 size: 15 residues. Germline V gene lookup returns CDR1 SNHLY and CDR2 FYNNEI.

Concerning this clone: The sample has other DNA sequences that encode this CDR3 too. The CDR3 DNA reads as TGTGCCAGTAGTATGGGGAGCTCCTACAATGAGCAGTTCTTC. It encodes CASSMGSSYNEQFF. This rearrangement joins TRBV19 to TRBJ2-1; D might be TRBD2 (5 bases). Trimming removed 3 bases from V and 0 bases from J, with 6 bases in between. This CDR3 comprises 14 residues. CDR1 is LNHDA and CDR2 is SQIVND in the germline V gene (reference sequence).

J is TRBJ2-2 and V is TRBV28; possibly TRBD2 for D (6 bases). With 6 bases removed from V and 6 bases from J, the gap between germline ends came to 17 bases. The CDR3 length is 15 residues. In germline, CDR1 is MDHEN, CDR2 SYDVKM. The CDR3 spells CASSLTGGVAGELFF. As DNA, the CDR3 is TGTGCCAGCAGCCTCACGGGCGGGGTCGCCGGGGAGCTGTTTTTT.

The chain couples TRBV10-2 to TRBJ1-5, with D unresolved. The CDR3 contains 14 residues. V lost 1 base, J lost 1 base, and 5 bases lay in between. Germline V gene data show CDR1 as WSHSY and CDR2 as SAAADI. The CDR3 loop reads CASSEFSSNQPQHF. CDR3 nucleotides: TGCGCCAGCAGTGAGTTTTCCAGCAATCAGCCCCAGCATTTT.

Comment on this clone: The sample carries other DNA sequences with the same CDR3. V is TRBV19 and J is TRBJ1-1; D uncertain. The V end lost 2 bases, the J end lost 1 base, and 5 bases lay between the germline ends. The V gene's germline CDR1 is LNHDA and CDR2 SQIVND (reference sequence). The length of the CDR3 is 13 residues. The CDR3 region has the DNA TGTGCCAGTAGTATATTAGGGAACACTGAAGCTTTCTTT. Amino acid sequence: CASSILGNTEAFF.

The chain employs TRBV9 and TRBJ2-2; 8 bases are shared with TRBD1. V trimming: 0 bases; J trimming: 6 bases; junction bases outside the gene matches: 7. In germline, CDR1 is SGDLS, CDR2 YYNGEE. CDR3 size: 16 residues. This chain's CDR3 is CASSVDRGIFAGELFF. The DNA for the CDR3 is TGTGCCAGCAGCGTAGACAGGGGGATATTTGCCGGGGAGCTGTTTTTT. The whole variable domain, remainder taken from reference TRBV9 and TRBJ2-2, is DSGVTQTPKHLITATGQRVTLRCSPRSGDLSVYWYQQSLDQGLQFLIQYYNGEERAKGNILERFSAQQFPDLHSELNLSSLELGDSALYFCASSVDRGIFAGELFFGEGSRLTVL.